The rows below give T cell receptor beta chains drawn from one sample of a study of control samples from healthy donors and cancer patients. The assay was immunoSEQ multiplex PCR, and TCRdb's table has in-frame clones only and misses some. The sample lists around 93,000 clones; approximately 92% were seen once. Sequenced sample: blood. The receptors here all came from a human donor in good health. The donor label of this sample is uncertain. CDR3s leave out the opening cysteine and the closing phenylalanine or tryptophan. Clone sizes are given selectively: once, few, many, or a class where the clone is expanded.

J gene: TRBJ2-2; V gene: TRBV15; clone size: -; CDR3 protein: ATSRAPTGSGELF
J gene: TRBJ1-2; V gene: TRBV6-1; clone size: -; CDR3 protein: ASSEAPGQGAVGYT
J gene: TRBJ1-2; V gene: TRBV6-5; clone size: -; CDR3 protein: ASSPRGTANYGYT
J gene: TRBJ2-3; V gene: TRBV4-1; clone size: -; CDR3 protein: ATAVYGADTQY
J gene: TRBJ2-1; V gene: TRBV19; clone size: -; CDR3 protein: ASSIGVYNEQF
J gene: TRBJ2-7; V gene: TRBV5-4; clone size: -; CDR3 protein: ASSPGHQNEQY
J gene: TRBJ2-3; V gene: TRBV18; clone size: -; CDR3 protein: ASSPSGGSDTQY
J gene: TRBJ2-3; V gene: TRBV24-1; clone size: -; CDR3 protein: ATSDSGTDTQY
J gene: TRBJ2-5; V gene: TRBV6-2/TRBV6-3; clone size: once; CDR3 protein: ASSYSGTRETQY
J gene: TRBJ1-2; V gene: TRBV24-1; clone size: -; CDR3 protein: ATSDLRQGAYGYT
J gene: TRBJ1-2; V gene: TRBV5-1; clone size: -; CDR3 protein: ASGERRDGYT
J gene: TRBJ2-3; V gene: TRBV18; clone size: once; CDR3 protein: ASSPAVGRTDTQY
J gene: TRBJ2-2; V gene: TRBV7-9; clone size: -; CDR3 protein: ASSLGSGELF
J gene: TRBJ1-5; V gene: TRBV19; clone size: -; CDR3 protein: ASRQTGANQPQH
J gene: TRBJ1-3; V gene: TRBV6-1; clone size: -; CDR3 protein: ASSDGNSGNTIY
J gene: TRBJ1-2; V gene: TRBV28; clone size: -; CDR3 protein: ASSLDANYGYT
J gene: TRBJ1-2; V gene: TRBV7-2; clone size: -; CDR3 protein: ASSLRNLYAAGYT
J gene: TRBJ2-3; V gene: TRBV6-6; clone size: -; CDR3 protein: ASSDQAGTQY
J gene: TRBJ2-5; V gene: TRBV11-2; clone size: -; CDR3 protein: ASSLDKTVWAQETQY
J gene: TRBJ1-2; V gene: TRBV5-6; clone size: once; CDR3 protein: ASSLRGGGYT
J gene: TRBJ2-7; V gene: TRBV6-2/TRBV6-3; clone size: once; CDR3 protein: ASSRIRASASYEQY
J gene: TRBJ2-2; V gene: TRBV7-6; clone size: -; CDR3 protein: ASSTIGQAGGELF
J gene: TRBJ2-6; V gene: TRBV5-1; clone size: -; CDR3 protein: ASSPRPADVLT
J gene: TRBJ1-3; V gene: TRBV2; clone size: -; CDR3 protein: ASTTGLGNTIY
J gene: TRBJ1-5; V gene: TRBV24-1; clone size: -; CDR3 protein: ATSDSSVGSNQPQH
J gene: TRBJ1-1; V gene: TRBV5-1; clone size: -; CDR3 protein: ASSLKGQGGITEAF
J gene: TRBJ2-1; V gene: TRBV7-3; clone size: -; CDR3 protein: ASSLRPPSGGDDYNEQF
J gene: TRBJ2-1; V gene: TRBV19; clone size: -; CDR3 protein: ASSVNRDHEQF
J gene: TRBJ1-2; V gene: TRBV30; clone size: -; CDR3 protein: AWRLSGSNYGYT
J gene: TRBJ2-7; V gene: TRBV29-1; clone size: once; CDR3 protein: SVEGDGSYEQY
J gene: TRBJ1-1; V gene: TRBV9; clone size: -; CDR3 protein: ASSVVPGQGEAEAF
J gene: TRBJ1-5; V gene: TRBV27; clone size: once; CDR3 protein: ASSLYRGDQPQH
J gene: TRBJ2-3; V gene: TRBV10-3; clone size: -; CDR3 protein: AISFTGTGGYGDTQY